The T cell receptor beta chain under discussion was sequenced for a study of regulatory T cells in long-lasting Graves disease. About this clonotype: The target antigen is unknown. Sequence at one end of the junction differs from germline and may be a read error.

Study results and caveats: Compared with new cases, persistent Graves' patients showed reduced TCR diversity. Sharing of public clonotypes was greater in persistent patients (about 2,700) than in new patients (around 930).

TCR beta libraries were built with iRepertoire HTBI primers and Arm-PCR of CDR3 regions. One entry per CDR3 protein results from TCRdb running MiXCR on the multiplex PCR reads. The repertoire holds 310,000 or so distinct CDR3 sequences, around 20% seen once, with 56% in the top ten. Time point noted: persistent/refractory GD, antithyroid drugs over 5 years with positive TRAb. Isolated PBMC RNA provided the starting material for the TCR library. Investigators report Graves' disease was diagnosed under American Thyroid Association guidelines. This TCR was sampled from a female donor with Graves disease. Sequencing used peripheral blood mononuclear cells (PBMCs), obtained when the disease was refractory, from a patient treated with antithyroid drugs.

The CDR3 is CAASDSTGLRQPQHF. As DNA, the CDR3 is TGTGCCGCCAGTGACTCGACAGGGCTACGGCAGCCCCAGCATTTT. This chain uses TRBV24-1 with TRBJ1-5; 7 bases align to TRBD1. Looked up from germline, CDR1 is KGHDR and CDR2 is SFDVKD. This CDR3 is 15 amino acids long.